This entry lists 14 T cell receptor beta chains sequenced from one sample in a study of shared clonotypes between healthy human individuals. Libraries were prepared by immunoSEQ multiplex PCR; TCRdb keeps only in-frame clonotypes and omits some of them. Here the sample spans some 580,000 clones, roughly 97% being singletons. Sequenced: naive CD4+ T cells sorted from blood. Subset: CD45RA+ positively selected. These receptors were obtained from a woman aged 25-40 years in good health.

The chain employs TRBV5-5 and TRBJ2-3, with 9 bases aligning to TRBD2. The CDR3 has 16 amino acids. CDR1 SGHKS and CDR2 YYEKEE come from the germline V gene (reference sequence). The junction had 8 bases not matched to a gene; V was cut back by 2 bases and J by 4 bases. CDR3 in DNA: TGTGCCAGCAGCTTTCCCTCTAGCGGGGCAGCAGATACGCAGTATTTT. Encoded protein: CASSFPSSGAADTQYF.

This clone was seen only once. The chain carries TRBV18 and TRBJ1-1; TRBD1 matches 8 bases. From germline, CDR1 is KGHSH and CDR2 LQKENI. CDR3 length equals 14 residues. The V gene end was trimmed by 6 bases and the J gene end by 2 bases; junction bases not matched to a gene: 5. The CDR3 region is CASSIGQGNTEAFF. The CDR3 bases are TGTGCCAGCTCGATCGGACAGGGTAACACTGAAGCTTTCTTT.

As for this clone: The junction differs from germline at one of its ends, possibly a read error. The chain combines TRBV7-2 with TRBJ2-5, with D possibly being TRBD1 (6 bases). This CDR3 region has 15 residues. Germline CDR1 reads SGHTA; CDR2 reads FQGNSA. DNA of the CDR3: TGTGCCAGCAACTTAGGTTGGCAGGGGTGGGAGACCCAGTACTTC. Translating gives CASNLGWQGWETQYF.

The chain joins TRBV19 to TRBJ2-1, with a tentative D call TRBD2 (6 bases). Germline V gene sequence: CDR1 LNHDA, CDR2 SQIVND (reference sequence). Trimming removed 7 bases from V and 1 base from J, with 11 bases in between. This CDR3 contains 14 residues. CDR3 sequence: CASKPGVSYNEQFF. In DNA, the CDR3 is TGTGCCAGTAAGCCGGGAGTGTCCTACAATGAGCAGTTCTTC.

The V and J genes are TRBV2 and TRBJ1-5; D not resolved. V lost 4 bases, J lost 0 bases, and 4 bases lay in between. This CDR3 is 13 amino acids long. Germline lookup yields CDR1 SNHLY and CDR2 FYNNEI. CDR3 sequence: CASSADSNQPQHF. DNA of the CDR3: TGTGCCAGCAGTGCGGATAGCAATCAGCCCCAGCATTTT.

V is TRBV10-2 and J is TRBJ2-7; D is perhaps TRBD2 (6 bases). V was cut by 2 bases and J by 5 bases, with 16 bases left in between. Germline CDR1 reads WSHSY; CDR2 reads SAAADI. The CDR3 spans 15 residues. CDR3 region: CASSERGGEGDEQYF. CDR3 bases: TGCGCCAGCAGTGAGAGGGGAGGTGAAGGGGACGAGCAGTACTTC.

The CDR3 is CASSPTRNTEAFF. The DNA of the CDR3 is TGTGCCAGCAGCCCAACAAGGAACACTGAAGCTTTCTTT. The J gene is TRBJ1-1, the V gene TRBV11-3; D gene unclear. The germline V gene encodes CDR1 SGHNT and CDR2 YENEEA. Trimming shortened V by 5 bases and J by 1 base, and 8 bases separated the two germline ends. There are 13 residues in the CDR3.

This chain connects TRBV28 to TRBJ2-3; TRBD2 matches at 7 bases. The V gene's germline CDR1 is MDHEN and CDR2 SYDVKM. Losses at the gene ends were 11 bases for V and 5 bases for J; bases not matched to a gene: 19. The CDR3 is 16 amino acids. This CDR3 is CAQSLVPSGGGDTQYF. The DNA of the CDR3 is TGTGCCCAAAGTTTAGTTCCTAGCGGTGGGGGAGATACGCAGTATTTT.

The CDR3 DNA follows: TGTGCCAGCAGCTTAGTAGGGACACAGAACACCGGGGAGCTGTTTTTT. It specifies CASSLVGTQNTGELFF. The chain combines TRBV7-2 with TRBJ2-2, with D possibly TRBD1 on 6 matching bases. Germline values: CDR1 SGHTA, CDR2 FQGNSA. The germline V and J ends were trimmed by 1 base and 1 base, with 10 bases remaining between them. The CDR3 extends over 16 amino acids.

The chain couples TRBV6-1 to TRBJ1-2; no definite D call. V lost 5 bases and J lost 5, with 15 bases in between. This CDR3 comprises 14 residues. Per germline, CDR1 MNHNS and CDR2 SASEGT. The CDR3 is CASSPEKLPYGYTF. The DNA of the CDR3 is TGTGCCAGCAGTCCAGAGAAACTACCTTATGGCTACACCTTC.

This clone was recorded once. The CDR3 does not end in the conserved phenylalanine or tryptophan, so this is likely a read error. The rearrangement uses TRBV6-6 and TRBJ1-2; 9 bases line up with TRBD1. The CDR3 loop spans 15 amino acids. Per the germline V gene, CDR1 is MNHNY and CDR2 is SVGAGI (reference sequence). The trim removed 6 bases at V and 7 bases at J, leaving 12 bases unmatched. The CDR3 protein is CASRRGDRARSGYTL. The CDR3 nucleotides read TGTGCCAGCAGGCGCGGGGACAGGGCCAGGAGTGGCTACACCCTC.

The rearrangement uses TRBV18 and TRBJ2-7; 14 bases agree with TRBD2. The CDR3 contains 16 residues. Unmatched junction bases numbered 10, after V lost 6 bases and J lost 6 bases. In germline, CDR1 is KGHSH, CDR2 LQKENI. CDR3 coding DNA: TGTGCCAGCTCCTTGGGACTAGCGGGAGTCGAATCCGAGCAGTACTTC. Translated, it gives CASSLGLAGVESEQYF.

CDR3 coding DNA: TGTGCCAGCTCACCTATGGACGGCACTGAAGCTTTCTTT. Translating gives CASSPMDGTEAFF. The chain uses TRBV18 and TRBJ1-1; unclear D gene. The V and J ends lost 3 bases and 4 bases respectively, with 9 bases between them. The CDR3 loop spans 13 amino acids. The V gene's germline CDR1 is KGHSH and CDR2 LQKENI.

The rearrangement links TRBV10-3 to TRBJ2-3; the match to TRBD1 covers 7 bases. This CDR3 region has 15 residues. J lost 2 bases, V lost 4 bases, and 6 bases had no gene match. Germline V gene data show CDR1 as ENHRY and CDR2 as SYGVKD. The DNA for the CDR3 is TGTGCCATCAGTGGGGACAGTGCACCCACAGATACGCAGTATTTT. Its translation is CAISGDSAPTDTQYF.